Below are 16 T cell receptor beta chains sequenced from a single sample in a study of memory CD4+ T cells and cytomegalovirus serostatus. Single viable CD3+CD4+CD8-CD45RO+ cells were sorted as the memory CD4+ T cells. Assay used: immunoSEQ multiplex PCR; TCRdb lists only in-frame clones, some missing. Of about 41,000 clones listed, around 75% were seen once; the top ten hold about 0.79%. Sequences were obtained from memory CD4+ T cells from blood. The receptors shown here come from an adult in good health and CMV-seronegative.

The CDR3 region has the DNA TGTGCCAGCACCGTGGACCTGAACACTGAAGCTTTCTTT. Translation: CASTVDLNTEAFF. The J gene is TRBJ1-1, the V gene TRBV21-1. TRBV21-1 is annotated as a pseudogene. The CDR3 extends over 13 amino acids.

V usage is TRBV15 and J usage is TRBJ2-1; 10 positions agree with TRBD1. The CDR3 length is 16 residues. Trimming at V came to 1 base and at J to 4 bases, leaving 4 bases not matched to a gene. CDR1 and CDR2 from the germline V gene are LNHNV and YYDKDF (reference sequence). CDR3 sequence: CATSRVGTGVYNEQFF. In DNA form, the CDR3 reads TGTGCCACCAGCAGAGTCGGGACAGGGGTTTACAATGAGCAGTTCTTC.

The rearrangement joins TRBV11-3 to TRBJ2-2, with 12 nucleotides matching TRBD2. Germline CDR1 reads SGHNT; CDR2 reads YENEEA. Trimming at V came to 8 bases and at J to 7 bases, leaving 8 bases not matched to a gene. The CDR3 runs 15 residues. CDR3 sequence: CASSRTSGAGGELFF. CDR3 nucleotide sequence: TGTGCCAGCTCCCGGACTAGCGGGGCCGGCGGGGAGCTGTTTTTT. The variable domain in full, completed from reference TRBV11-3 and TRBJ2-2, reads EAGVVQSPRYKIIEKKQPVAFWCNPISGHNTLYWYLQNLGQGPELLIRYENEEAVDDSQLPKDRFSAERLKGVDSTLKIQPAELGDSAVYLCASSRTSGAGGELFFGEGSRLTVL.

The chain links TRBV7-8 to TRBJ1-5, with TRBD1 matching 9 bases. Germline V gene data show CDR1 as SGHVS and CDR2 as FQNEAQ. After removal of 5 bases from V and 6 bases from J, the junction contained 11 bases not matched to a gene. This CDR3 contains 16 residues. CDR3 DNA sequence: TGTGCCAGCAGCCGAAAAAGGGACAGGGACAGTCAGCCCCAGCATTTT. This translates into CASSRKRDRDSQPQHF.

The table lists this clone with a count of one. The chain joins TRBV11-3 to TRBJ2-3; TRBD2 might be the D (6 bases). V dropped 1 base and J dropped 0 bases, with 8 bases sitting between them. The CDR3 sequence is 15 residues long. Germline-derived CDR1 and CDR2 are SGHNT and YENEEA. The CDR3 spells CASSLGGTSTDTQYF. The CDR3 coding sequence is TGTGCCAGCAGCTTAGGCGGGACTAGCACAGATACGCAGTATTTT. The variable domain in full, with the rest retrieved from reference TRBV11-3 and TRBJ2-3, is EAGVVQSPRYKIIEKKQPVAFWCNPISGHNTLYWYLQNLGQGPELLIRYENEEAVDDSQLPKDRFSAERLKGVDSTLKIQPAELGDSAVYLCASSLGGTSTDTQYFGPGTRLTVL.

This clone came up a few times. V is TRBV7-8 and J is TRBJ1-2; D ambiguous. Trimming took off 2 bases at V and 7 bases at J, with 14 bases between the two ends. CDR3 length: 14 residues. Germline CDR1 and CDR2: SGHVS and FQNEAQ. Here the CDR3 reads CASSLRPQPRGYTF. CDR3 nucleotides: TGTGCCAGCAGCTTACGTCCTCAGCCCCGTGGCTACACCTTC.

This sequence joins TRBV19 and TRBJ2-7; TRBD1 or TRBD2 may be the D gene (5 bases each). V lost 4 bases to trimming and J lost 3 bases, with 16 bases between them. This CDR3 is 15 amino acids long. Germline V CDR1 and CDR2: LNHDA, SQIVND (reference sequence). DNA for the CDR3: TGTGCCAGTAGTAAAGCCGGGACCACCAACTACGAGCAGTACTTC. Its protein product is CASSKAGTTNYEQYF.

V and J are TRBV29-1 and TRBJ1-1; D remains ambiguous. The CDR3 has 12 amino acids. V was pared by 4 bases and J by 2 bases, with 8 bases between. Per germline, CDR1 SQVTM and CDR2 ANQGSEA. CDR3 DNA sequence: TGCAGCGTTGTGCGCTATAACACTGAAGCTTTCTTT. Encoded protein: CSVVRYNTEAFF.

The chain joins TRBV5-6 to TRBJ1-2, with TRBD1 as a possible D gene (6 bases). The V and J ends lost 2 bases and 3 bases respectively, with 14 bases between them. The CDR3 totals 15 residues. The germline V gene has CDR1 SGHDT and CDR2 YYEEEE. The CDR3 DNA follows: TGTGCCAGCAGCTTTTTGGGGGCGCAGGACTATGGCTACACCTTC. It codes for CASSFLGAQDYGYTF.

The chain is built from TRBV19 and TRBJ1-5; TRBD1 agrees at 11 bases. Unmatched junction bases numbered 8, after V lost 8 bases and J lost 2 bases. The CDR3 runs 16 residues. Germline CDR1 reads LNHDA; CDR2 reads SQIVND (reference sequence). This CDR3 reads CASEDRGRRGNQPQHF. The CDR3 coding sequence is TGTGCCAGTGAGGACAGGGGGCGCAGAGGCAATCAGCCCCAGCATTTT.

The chain couples TRBV6-5 to TRBJ1-6; no clear D. V lost 8 bases, J lost 0 bases, and 8 bases lay in between. The CDR3 loop spans 14 amino acids. The germline gives CDR1 MNHEY, CDR2 SVGAGI. The CDR3 bases are TGTGCCAGCGTGACAAGCTCCTATAATTCACCCCTCCACTTT. Its protein is CASVTSSYNSPLHF.

The V call is TRBV6-6, the J call TRBJ2-5; 14 bases are shared with TRBD2. The length of the CDR3 is 15 residues. CDR1 is MNHNY, CDR2 SVGAGI, per germline (reference sequence). V was clipped by 6 bases and J by 4 bases; unmatched bases: 4. The CDR3 protein is CASSRLAGGAETQYF. The CDR3 DNA reads TGTGCCAGCAGCCGACTAGCGGGGGGGGCAGAGACCCAGTACTTC.

The chain uses TRBV30 and TRBJ2-5; no reliable D call. Germline V gene lookup returns CDR1 GTSNPN and CDR2 SVGIG (reference sequence). Trimming took 3 bases from V and 0 from J, leaving 5 bases between them. The length of the CDR3 is 12 residues. The CDR3 loop reads CAWSDYQETQYF. Here the CDR3 DNA reads TGTGCCTGGAGCGACTACCAAGAGACCCAGTACTTC.

The genes are TRBV30 and TRBJ2-3; 9 bases agree with TRBD1. V shed 5 bases, J shed 1 base, and the junction held 7 bases outside the gene matches. The CDR3 has 15 amino acids. Germline CDR1 GTSNPN, CDR2 SVGIG (reference sequence). The CDR3 sequence is CAWEPQGAGTDTQYF. The CDR3, as DNA: TGTGCCTGGGAACCACAGGGGGCTGGCACAGATACGCAGTATTTT.

The genes are TRBV4-3 and TRBJ2-7, with D possibly TRBD1 on 6 matching bases. Trimming stripped 0 bases from V and 0 bases from J, with 9 bases between. Germline V gene data show CDR1 as LGHNA and CDR2 as YSLEER. The CDR3 length is 15 residues. The CDR3 DNA reads TGCGCCAGCAGCCAAGAAGGACAGCCCTCCTACGAGCAGTACTTC. Amino acids: CASSQEGQPSYEQYF.

By sample share, this clone is medium-sized. V is TRBV2 and J is TRBJ1-1, with D hard to call. The CDR3 is 13 residues long. V lost 2 bases to trimming and J lost 5 bases, with 9 bases between them. Germline V lookup: CDR1 SNHLY, CDR2 FYNNEI. The CDR3: CASSESGGTEAFF. CDR3 in DNA: TGTGCCAGCAGTGAAAGTGGAGGGACTGAAGCTTTCTTT.